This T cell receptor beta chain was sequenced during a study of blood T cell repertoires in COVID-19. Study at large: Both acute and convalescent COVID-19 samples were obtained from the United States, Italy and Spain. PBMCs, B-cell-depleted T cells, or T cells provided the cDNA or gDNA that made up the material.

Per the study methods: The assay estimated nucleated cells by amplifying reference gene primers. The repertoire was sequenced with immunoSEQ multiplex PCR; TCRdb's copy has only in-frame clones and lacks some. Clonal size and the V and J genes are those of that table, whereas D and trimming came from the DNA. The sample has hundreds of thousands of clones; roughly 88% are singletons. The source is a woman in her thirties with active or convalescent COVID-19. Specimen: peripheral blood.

CDR3 DNA: TGTGCCAGCAGCCCCACAGGGGAAAATCAGCCCCAGCATTTT. Translated, it gives CASSPTGENQPQHF. The chain recombines TRBV3-1 (or the pseudogene TRBV3-2) with TRBJ1-5, with 7 bases matching TRBD1. Germline loops: CDR1 LGHDT, CDR2 YNNKEL (reference sequence). This CDR3 has 14 residues. The J segment lost 4 bases and the V segment lost 4 bases, leaving 4 bases of the junction unmatched.